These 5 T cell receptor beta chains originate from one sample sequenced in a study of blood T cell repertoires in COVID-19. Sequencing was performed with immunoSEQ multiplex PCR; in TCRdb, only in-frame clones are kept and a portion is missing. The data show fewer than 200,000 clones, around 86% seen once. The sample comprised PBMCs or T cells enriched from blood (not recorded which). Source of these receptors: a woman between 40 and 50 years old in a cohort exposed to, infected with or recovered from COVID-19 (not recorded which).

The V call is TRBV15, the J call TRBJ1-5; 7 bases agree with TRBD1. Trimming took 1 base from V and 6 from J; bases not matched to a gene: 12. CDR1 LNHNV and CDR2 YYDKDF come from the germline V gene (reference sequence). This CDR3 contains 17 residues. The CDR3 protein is CATSRGGTGESLQPQHF. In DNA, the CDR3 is TGTGCCACCAGCAGAGGAGGAACAGGGGAGTCCCTTCAGCCCCAGCATTTT.

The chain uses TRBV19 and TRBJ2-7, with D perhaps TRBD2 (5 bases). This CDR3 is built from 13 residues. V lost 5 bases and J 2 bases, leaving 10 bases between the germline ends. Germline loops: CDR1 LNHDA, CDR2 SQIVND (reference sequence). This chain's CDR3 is CASSPGLTYEQYF. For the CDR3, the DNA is TGTGCCAGTAGTCCCGGACTGACCTACGAGCAGTACTTC.

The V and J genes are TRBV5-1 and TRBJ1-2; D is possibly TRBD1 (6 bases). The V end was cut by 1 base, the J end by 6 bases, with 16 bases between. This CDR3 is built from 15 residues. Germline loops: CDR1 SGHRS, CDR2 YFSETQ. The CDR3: CASSLLFGQSHGYTF. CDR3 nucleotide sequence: TGCGCCAGCAGCTTGCTTTTTGGACAGAGCCATGGCTACACCTTC.

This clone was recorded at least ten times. CDR3 sequence (DNA): TGCGCCAGCAGCCCCAGGGGACAGAACACTGAAGCTTTCTTT. Translating gives CASSPRGQNTEAFF. The rearrangement links TRBV5-1 to TRBJ1-1; possible D gene TRBD1, 6 bases. Germline CDR1 SGHRS, CDR2 YFSETQ. The V end lost 4 bases, the J end lost 1 base, and 11 bases lay between the germline ends. The CDR3 runs 14 residues.

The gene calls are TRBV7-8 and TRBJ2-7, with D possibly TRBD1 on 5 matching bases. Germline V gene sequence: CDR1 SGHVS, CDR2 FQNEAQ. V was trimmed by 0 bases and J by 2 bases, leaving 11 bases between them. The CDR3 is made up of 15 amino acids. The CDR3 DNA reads TGTGCCAGCAGCTTAGCACGGACACCGACCTACGAGCAGTACTTC. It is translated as CASSLARTPTYEQYF.